This T cell receptor beta chain is from a study of fetal regulatory T cell absence and autoimmunity. Overall study context: Without clinical diabetes, IPEX patients showed exocrine pancreas autoimmunity.

The repertoire was sequenced with immunoSEQ multiplex PCR; TCRdb's copy has only in-frame clones and lacks some. The table includes about 46,000 clones, about four fifths detected once. The sequencing sample was made of cord blood. This clonotype originated in a newborn boy with IPEX syndrome.

This chain's CDR3 is CASSPSYRVGKTEAFF. In DNA form, the CDR3 reads TGCGCCAGCAGCCCATCGTACAGGGTGGGAAAAACTGAAGCTTTCTTT. The chain joins TRBV4-3 to TRBJ1-1, with D maybe TRBD1 (6 bases). The length of the CDR3 is 16 residues. V dropped 4 bases and J dropped 5 bases, with 20 bases sitting between them. The germline gives CDR1 LGHNA, CDR2 YSLEER.